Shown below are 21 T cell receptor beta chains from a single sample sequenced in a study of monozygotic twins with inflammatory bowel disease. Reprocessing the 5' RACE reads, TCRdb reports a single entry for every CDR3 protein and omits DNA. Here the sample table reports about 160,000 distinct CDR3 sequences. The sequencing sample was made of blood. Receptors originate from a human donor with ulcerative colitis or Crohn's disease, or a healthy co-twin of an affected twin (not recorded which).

CDR3 loop: CASSLGGVGNTEAFF. This chain connects TRBV5-1 to TRBJ1-1; the D gene TCRdb calls, TRBD1, cannot be checked with no DNA. There are 15 residues in the CDR3. The germline gives CDR1 SGHRS, CDR2 YFSETQ. Filled out from reference TRBV5-1 and TRBJ1-1, the complete variable domain reads KAGVTQTPRYLIKTRGQQVTLSCSPISGHRSVSWYQQTPGQGLQFLFEYFSETQRNKGNFPGRFSGRQFSNSRSEMNVSTLELGDSALYLCASSLGGVGNTEAFFGQGTRLTVV.

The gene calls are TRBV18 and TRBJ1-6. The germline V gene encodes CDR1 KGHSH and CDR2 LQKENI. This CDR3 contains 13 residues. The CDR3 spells CASSPPENSPLHF. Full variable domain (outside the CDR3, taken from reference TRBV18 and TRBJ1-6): NAGVMQNPRHLVRRRGQEARLRCSPMKGHSHVYWYRQLPEEGLKFMVYLQKENIIDESGMPKERFSAEFPKEGPSILRIQQVVRGDSAAYFCASSPPENSPLHFGNGTRLTVT.

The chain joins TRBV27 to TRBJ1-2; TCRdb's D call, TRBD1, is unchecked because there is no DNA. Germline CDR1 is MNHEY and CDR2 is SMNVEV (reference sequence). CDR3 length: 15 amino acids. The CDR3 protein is CASSSPGQGNYGYTF.

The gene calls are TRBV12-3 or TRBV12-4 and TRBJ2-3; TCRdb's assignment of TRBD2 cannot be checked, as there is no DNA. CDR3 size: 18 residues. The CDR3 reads CASATRVSSGPSTDTQYF.

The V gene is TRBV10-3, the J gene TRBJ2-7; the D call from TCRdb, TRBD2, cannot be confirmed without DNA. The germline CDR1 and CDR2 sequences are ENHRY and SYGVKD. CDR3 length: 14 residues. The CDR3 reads CAISDRSGAYEQYF.

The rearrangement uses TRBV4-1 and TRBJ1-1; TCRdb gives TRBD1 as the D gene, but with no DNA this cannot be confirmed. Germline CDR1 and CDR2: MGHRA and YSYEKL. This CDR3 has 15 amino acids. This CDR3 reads CASSQAPLMNTEAFF.

The CDR3 protein is CASSEALQSGRNGYTF. This chain uses TRBV2 with TRBJ1-2. Germline CDR1 is SNHLY and CDR2 is FYNNEI. This CDR3 has 16 amino acids.

CDR3: CASSFFRAGGEQETQYF. The chain employs TRBV12-3 or TRBV12-4 and TRBJ2-5; TCRdb returns TRBD2, unconfirmable since there is no DNA. CDR3 size: 17 residues.

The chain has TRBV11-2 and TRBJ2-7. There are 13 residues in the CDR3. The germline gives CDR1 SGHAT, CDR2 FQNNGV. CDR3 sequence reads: CASSNPSSYEQYF.

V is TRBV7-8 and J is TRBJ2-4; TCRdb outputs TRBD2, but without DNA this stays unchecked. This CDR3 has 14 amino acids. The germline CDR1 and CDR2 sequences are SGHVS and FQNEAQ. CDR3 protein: CASSRGGTKNIQYF.

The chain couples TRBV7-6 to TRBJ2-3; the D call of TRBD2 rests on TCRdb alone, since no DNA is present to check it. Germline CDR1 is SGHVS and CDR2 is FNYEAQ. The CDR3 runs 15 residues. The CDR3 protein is CASSELATPTDTQYF. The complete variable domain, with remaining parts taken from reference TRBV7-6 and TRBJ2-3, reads GAGVSQSPRYKVTKRGQDVALRCDPISGHVSLYWYRQALGQGPEFLTYFNYEAQQDKSGLPNDRFSAERPEGSISTLTIQRTEQRDSAMYRCASSELATPTDTQYFGPGTRLTVL.

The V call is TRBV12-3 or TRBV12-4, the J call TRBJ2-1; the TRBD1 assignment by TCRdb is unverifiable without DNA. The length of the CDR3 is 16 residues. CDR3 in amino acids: CASSRMTGSGHNEQFF.

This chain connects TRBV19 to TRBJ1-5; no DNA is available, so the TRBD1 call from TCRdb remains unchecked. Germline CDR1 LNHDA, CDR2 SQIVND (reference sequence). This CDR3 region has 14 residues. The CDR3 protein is CASSITGGNQPQHF. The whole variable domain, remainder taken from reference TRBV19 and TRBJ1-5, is DGGITQSPKYLFRKEGQNVTLSCEQNLNHDAMYWYRQDPGQGLRLIYYSQIVNDFQKGDIAEGYSVSREKKESFPLTVTSAQKNPTAFYLCASSITGGNQPQHFGDGTRLSIL.

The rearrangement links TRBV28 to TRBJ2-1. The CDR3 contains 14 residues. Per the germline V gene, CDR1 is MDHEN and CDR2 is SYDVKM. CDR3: CASSLGVLYNEQFF.

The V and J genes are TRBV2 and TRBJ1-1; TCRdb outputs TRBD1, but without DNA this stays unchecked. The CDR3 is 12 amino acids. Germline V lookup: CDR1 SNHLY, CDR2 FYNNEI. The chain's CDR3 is CASREGQGEAFF.

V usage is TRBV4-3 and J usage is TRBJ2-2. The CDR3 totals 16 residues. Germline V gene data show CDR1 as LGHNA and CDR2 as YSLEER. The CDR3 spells CASSQVYDPTTGELFF.

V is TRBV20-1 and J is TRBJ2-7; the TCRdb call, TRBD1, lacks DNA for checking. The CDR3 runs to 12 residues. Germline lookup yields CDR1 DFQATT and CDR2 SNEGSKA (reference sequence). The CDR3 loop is CSGGHGSYEQYF.

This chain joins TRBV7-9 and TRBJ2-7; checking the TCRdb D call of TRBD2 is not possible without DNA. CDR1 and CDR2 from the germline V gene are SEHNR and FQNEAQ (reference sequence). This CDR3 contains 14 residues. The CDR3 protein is CASSPGGFSYEQYF.

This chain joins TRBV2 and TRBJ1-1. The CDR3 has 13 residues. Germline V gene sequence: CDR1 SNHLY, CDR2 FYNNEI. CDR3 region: CASSSGLNTEAFF.

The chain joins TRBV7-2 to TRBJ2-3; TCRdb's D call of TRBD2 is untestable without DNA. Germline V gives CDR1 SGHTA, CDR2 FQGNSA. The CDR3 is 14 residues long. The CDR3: CASSPRSGWDTQYF.

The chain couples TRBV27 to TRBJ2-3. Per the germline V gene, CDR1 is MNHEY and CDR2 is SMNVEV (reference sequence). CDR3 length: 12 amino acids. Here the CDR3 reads CASSLSVDTQYF.